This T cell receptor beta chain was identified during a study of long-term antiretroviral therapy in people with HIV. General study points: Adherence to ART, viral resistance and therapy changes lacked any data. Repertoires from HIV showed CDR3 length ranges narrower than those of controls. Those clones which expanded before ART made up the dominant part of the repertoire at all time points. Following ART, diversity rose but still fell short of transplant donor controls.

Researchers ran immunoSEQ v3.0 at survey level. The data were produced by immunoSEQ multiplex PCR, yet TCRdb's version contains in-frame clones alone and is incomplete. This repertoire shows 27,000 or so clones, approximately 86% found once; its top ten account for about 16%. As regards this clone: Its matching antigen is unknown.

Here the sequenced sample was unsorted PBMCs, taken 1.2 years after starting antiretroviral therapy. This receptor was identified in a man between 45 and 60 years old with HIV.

CDR3 DNA sequence: TGTGCCAGCAGCAAGGGGACAGGGGGTCTCCTCTCCTACGAGCAGTACTTC. This sequence encodes CASSKGTGGLLSYEQYF. The chain recombines TRBV9 with TRBJ2-7, with 11 bases identical to TRBD1. The CDR3 totals 17 residues. Germline values: CDR1 SGDLS, CDR2 YYNGEE. Trimming took 4 bases from V and 0 from J; bases not matched to a gene: 9. Looking up the rest from reference TRBV9 and TRBJ2-7 gives the full variable domain: DSGVTQTPKHLITATGQRVTLRCSPRSGDLSVYWYQQSLDQGLQFLIQYYNGEERAKGNILERFSAQQFPDLHSELNLSSLELGDSALYFCASSKGTGGLLSYEQYFGPGTRLTVT.